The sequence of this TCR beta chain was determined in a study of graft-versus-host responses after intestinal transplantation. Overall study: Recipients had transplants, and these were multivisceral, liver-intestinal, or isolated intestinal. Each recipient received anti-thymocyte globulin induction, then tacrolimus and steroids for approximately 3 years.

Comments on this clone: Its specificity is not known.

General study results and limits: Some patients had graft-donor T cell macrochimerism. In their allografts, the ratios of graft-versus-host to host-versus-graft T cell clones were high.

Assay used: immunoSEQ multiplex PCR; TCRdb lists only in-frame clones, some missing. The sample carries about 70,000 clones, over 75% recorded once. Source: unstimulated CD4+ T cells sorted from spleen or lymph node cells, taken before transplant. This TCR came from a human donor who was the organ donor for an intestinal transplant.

The CDR3 DNA reads as TGTGCCAGCAGCGTAGGGGGCGGTAATCTTAATTCACCCCTCCACTTT. Amino acids: CASSVGGGNLNSPLHF. The chain employs TRBV9 and TRBJ1-6, with a possible D match to TRBD1 (5 bases). Germline CDR1 SGDLS, CDR2 YYNGEE. The V end was cut by 0 bases, the J end by 6 bases, with 13 bases between. This CDR3 region has 16 residues. Based on the CDR3 plus reference TRBV9 and TRBJ1-6, the full variable domain is DSGVTQTPKHLITATGQRVTLRCSPRSGDLSVYWYQQSLDQGLQFLIQYYNGEERAKGNILERFSAQQFPDLHSELNLSSLELGDSALYFCASSVGGGNLNSPLHFGNGTRLTVT.